This T cell receptor beta chain was retrieved from a study of CD8 T cells in ankylosing spondylitis. Findings of the study overall: Seven to nine highly homologous variants formed a TCR beta motif that appeared characteristic of ankylosing spondylitis blood.

This clonotype was recorded many times. The antigen remains undetermined. TCRdb re-called the 5' RACE reads with MiXCR, one entry per CDR3 protein. This table has about 500,000 distinct CDR3 sequences, roughly 5.3% appearing once. CDR1 and CDR2 from the germline V gene are SQVTM and ANQGSEA. The V end was cut by 7 bases, the J end by 4 bases, with 14 bases between. The CDR3 length is 13 residues. Sequencing input: blood, either unsorted or a sorted T cell fraction (not recorded which). The receptor comes from a male donor with ankylosing spondylitis. The rearrangement joins TRBV29-1 to TRBJ2-1; D is perhaps TRBD2 (6 bases). The CDR3 region is CSGRGLGYNEQFF. The CDR3 nucleotides read TGCAGCGGTAGGGGACTCGGGTACAATGAGCAGTTCTTC.